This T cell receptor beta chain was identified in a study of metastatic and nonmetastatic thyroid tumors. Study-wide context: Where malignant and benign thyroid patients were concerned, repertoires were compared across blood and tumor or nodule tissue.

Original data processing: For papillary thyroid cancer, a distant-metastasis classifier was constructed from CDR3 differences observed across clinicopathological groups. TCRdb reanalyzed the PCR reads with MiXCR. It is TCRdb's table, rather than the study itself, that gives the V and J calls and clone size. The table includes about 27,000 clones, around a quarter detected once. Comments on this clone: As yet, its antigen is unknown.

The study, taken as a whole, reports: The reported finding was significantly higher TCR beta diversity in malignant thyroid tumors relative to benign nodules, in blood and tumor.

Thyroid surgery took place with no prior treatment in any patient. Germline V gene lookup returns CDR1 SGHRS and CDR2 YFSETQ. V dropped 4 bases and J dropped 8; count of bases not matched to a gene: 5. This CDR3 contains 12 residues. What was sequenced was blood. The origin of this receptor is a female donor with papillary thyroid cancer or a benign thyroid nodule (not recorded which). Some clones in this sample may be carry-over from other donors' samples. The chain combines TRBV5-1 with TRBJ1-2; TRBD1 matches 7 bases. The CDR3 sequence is CASSPLTGGYTF. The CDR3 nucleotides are TGCGCCAGCAGCCCACTGACAGGGGGCTACACCTTC.